This is a list of T cell receptor beta chains from one sample in a study of T-cell reconstitution after alpha-beta-depleted transplantation in children. TCRdb processed the PCR reads anew with MiXCR; each CDR3 protein has one entry. Here the sample spans just under 250,000 distinct CDR3 sequences, about 25% being singletons. The material was PBMCs, obtained before TCRalphabeta/CD19-depleted stem cell transplant. These receptors all stem from a girl aged 2 to 9 with Fanconi anemia, due to receive a stem cell transplant. CDR3s include the opening cysteine and the closing phenylalanine or tryptophan. D genes are given only for firm matches. For some rows the clone size is stated as once, few or many, or as a class when expanded; others skip it.

D,size,J,V,CDR3,DNA
-,many,TRBJ2-7,TRBV29-1,CSVGQGTYEQYF,TGCAGCGTTGGGCAGGGCACCTACGAGCAGTACTTC
-,many,TRBJ2-1,TRBV29-1,CSVCKAWNEQFF,TGCAGCGTTTGTAAAGCGTGGAATGAGCAGTTCTTC
TRBD1,many,TRBJ1-1,TRBV12-3/TRBV12-4,CASSFQGAGTEAFF,TGTGCCAGCAGTTTTCAGGGGGCAGGCACTGAAGCTTTCTTT
-,-,TRBJ2-7,TRBV11-1,CASSFGRVFHEQYF,TGTGCCAGCAGCTTCGGCAGGGTGTTCCACGAGCAGTACTTC
-,few,TRBJ2-7,TRBV7-9,CASSLGGGPVYEQYF,TGTGCCAGCAGCTTAGGGGGGGGCCCAGTCTACGAGCAGTACTTC
TRBD1,few,TRBJ2-2,TRBV5-1,CASSLIGRQGWAGELFF,TGCGCCAGCAGCTTGATCGGAAGACAGGGTTGGGCCGGGGAGCTGTTTTTT
-,few,TRBJ2-7,TRBV18,CASSPQGDTLEQYF,TGTGCCAGCTCACCACAAGGAGACACCCTCGAGCAGTACTTC
TRBD2,-,TRBJ2-7,TRBV3-1,CASSQGSSGGNEQYF,TGTGCCAGCAGCCAAGGTTCAAGCGGGGGGAACGAGCAGTACTTC
TRBD2,-,TRBJ2-7,TRBV20-1,CSARDKPGRAYEQYF,TGCAGTGCTAGAGATAAACCCGGGAGGGCCTACGAGCAGTACTTC
-,few,TRBJ2-5,TRBV6-2/TRBV6-3,CASSSRDPLQETQYF,TGTGCCAGCAGTTCCCGGGACCCCCTCCAAGAGACCCAGTACTTC
-,-,TRBJ2-7,TRBV20-1,CSARRPAYESYEQYF,TGCAGTGCTAGACGCCCCGCGTATGAGTCCTACGAGCAGTACTTC
TRBD2,many,TRBJ2-7,TRBV9,CASSRLAGVYEQYF,TGTGCCAGCAGCCGACTAGCGGGAGTGTACGAGCAGTACTTC
TRBD2,few,TRBJ2-1,TRBV5-4,CASSLPLGGGGVNEQFF,TGTGCCAGCAGCTTGCCCTTGGGCGGCGGGGGGGTAAATGAGCAGTTCTTC
TRBD1,few,TRBJ1-2,TRBV4-2,CASSQEGTGSRHGYTF,TGTGCCAGCAGCCAAGAGGGGACAGGGAGTCGGCATGGCTACACCTTC
-,many,TRBJ2-1,TRBV28,CASSLKLTIGAGGEQFF,TGTGCCAGCAGTTTAAAGCTAACGATAGGGGCCGGTGGTGAGCAGTTCTTC
TRBD2,-,TRBJ2-7,TRBV4-1,CASSQELAGVPYEQYF,TGCGCCAGCAGCCAAGAACTAGCGGGGGTGCCCTACGAGCAGTACTTC
-,few,TRBJ2-3,TRBV9,CASSVSADTQYF,TGTGCCAGCAGCGTGAGTGCAGATACGCAGTATTTT
-,many,TRBJ2-1,TRBV29-1,CSAQGHNEQFF,TGCAGCGCACAGGGTCACAATGAGCAGTTCTTC
-,few,TRBJ2-3,TRBV29-1,CSVVTRLTDTQYF,TGCAGCGTTGTGACTAGATTGACAGATACGCAGTATTTT
TRBD2,few,TRBJ2-3,TRBV24-1,CATSDITGLAGPSTDTQYF,TGTGCCACCAGTGATATTACCGGACTAGCGGGGCCAAGCACAGATACGCAGTATTTT
-,many,TRBJ2-5,TRBV12-3/TRBV12-4,CASSFSSVWKTQYF,TGTGCCAGCAGTTTTTCTAGCGTGTGGAAGACCCAGTACTTC
-,-,TRBJ2-7,TRBV7-3,CASSQNITEQYF,TGTGCCAGCAGCCAAAACATCACAGAGCAGTACTTC
TRBD2,many,TRBJ2-2,TRBV20-1,CSAWTSGNTGELFF,TGCAGTGCCTGGACTAGCGGGAACACCGGGGAGCTGTTTTTT
TRBD2,few,TRBJ2-3,TRBV29-1,CSVGPGLAGSSTDTQYF,TGCAGCGTTGGCCCCGGACTAGCGGGGAGTAGCACAGATACGCAGTATTTT
-,many,TRBJ2-1,TRBV29-1,CSVALGDNEQFF,TGCAGCGTTGCCCTCGGGGACAATGAGCAGTTCTTC
-,many,TRBJ1-1,TRBV29-1,CSVVRVGEAFF,TGCAGCGTTGTAAGGGTGGGTGAAGCTTTCTTT
TRBD1,many,TRBJ2-7,TRBV20-1,CSVFRTGAGYEQYF,TGCAGTGTATTTCGGACAGGAGCAGGCTACGAGCAGTACTTC
-,many,TRBJ1-2,TRBV25-1,CASSEQGLYGYTF,TGTGCCAGCAGTGAACAGGGACTCTATGGCTACACCTTC
-,many,TRBJ2-7,TRBV28,CASRTAGWTYEQYF,TGTGCCAGCAGAACGGCAGGGTGGACCTACGAGCAGTACTTC
-,many,TRBJ2-5,TRBV29-1,CSVTTGQETQYF,TGCAGCGTTACGACAGGACAAGAGACCCAGTACTTC
TRBD2,-,TRBJ2-7,TRBV4-2,CASSQDGPSGRIYEQYF,TGTGCCAGCAGCCAAGATGGACCTAGCGGGAGGATCTACGAGCAGTACTTC
-,few,TRBJ1-6,TRBV29-1,CSVASDHSNSPLHF,TGCAGCGTTGCGTCAGATCACAGCAATTCACCCCTCCACTTT
-,-,TRBJ2-5,TRBV2,CASSEAWRRSDEETQYF,TGTGCCAGCAGTGAAGCTTGGAGGAGATCCGACGAAGAGACCCAGTACTTC